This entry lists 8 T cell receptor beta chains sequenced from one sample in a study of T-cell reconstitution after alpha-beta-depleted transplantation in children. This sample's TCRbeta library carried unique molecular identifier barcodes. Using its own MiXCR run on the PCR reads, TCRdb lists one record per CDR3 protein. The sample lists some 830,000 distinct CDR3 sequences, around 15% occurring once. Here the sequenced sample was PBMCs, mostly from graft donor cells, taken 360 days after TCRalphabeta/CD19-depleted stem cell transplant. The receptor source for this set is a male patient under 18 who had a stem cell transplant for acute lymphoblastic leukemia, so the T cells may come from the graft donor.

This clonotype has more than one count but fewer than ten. The CDR3 sequence: CASSEHPRTALSYNEQFF. The DNA of the CDR3 is TGTGCCAGCAGCGAACATCCTCGGACCGCTTTGAGCTACAATGAGCAGTTCTTC. The gene calls are TRBV11-1 and TRBJ2-1; D is undetermined. The CDR3 has 18 amino acids. Trimming pared 5 bases from V and 3 bases from J, leaving 23 bases between. The V gene's germline CDR1 is SGHAT and CDR2 FQDESV (reference sequence).

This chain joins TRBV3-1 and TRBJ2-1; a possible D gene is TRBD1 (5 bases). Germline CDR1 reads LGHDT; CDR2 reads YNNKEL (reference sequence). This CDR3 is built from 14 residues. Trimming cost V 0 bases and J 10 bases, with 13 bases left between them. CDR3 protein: CASSQDWGYGEQFF. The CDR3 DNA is TGTGCCAGCAGCCAAGATTGGGGCTACGGGGAGCAGTTCTTC.

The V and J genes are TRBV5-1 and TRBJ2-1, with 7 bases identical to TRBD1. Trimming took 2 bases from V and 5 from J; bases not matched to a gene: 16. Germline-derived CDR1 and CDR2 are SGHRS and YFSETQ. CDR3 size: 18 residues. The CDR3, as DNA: TGCGCCAGCAGCTTCCCCCGGGGCCTAGGGGGCTGGGACAATGAGCAGTTCTTC. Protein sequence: CASSFPRGLGGWDNEQFF.

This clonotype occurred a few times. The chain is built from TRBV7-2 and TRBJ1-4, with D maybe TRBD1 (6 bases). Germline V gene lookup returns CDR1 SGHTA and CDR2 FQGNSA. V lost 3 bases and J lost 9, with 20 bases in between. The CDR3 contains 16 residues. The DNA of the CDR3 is TGTGCCAGCAGCTTTGGGGGGGGCATCCCCTCCCAAAAACTGTTTTTT. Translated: CASSFGGGIPSQKLFF.

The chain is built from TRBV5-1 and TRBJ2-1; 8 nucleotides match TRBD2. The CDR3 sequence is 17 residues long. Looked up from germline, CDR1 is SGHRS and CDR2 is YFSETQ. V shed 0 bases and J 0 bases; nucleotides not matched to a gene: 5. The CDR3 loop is CASSLGESGSSYNEQFF. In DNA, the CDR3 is TGCGCCAGCAGCTTGGGAGAGAGCGGGAGCTCCTACAATGAGCAGTTCTTC.

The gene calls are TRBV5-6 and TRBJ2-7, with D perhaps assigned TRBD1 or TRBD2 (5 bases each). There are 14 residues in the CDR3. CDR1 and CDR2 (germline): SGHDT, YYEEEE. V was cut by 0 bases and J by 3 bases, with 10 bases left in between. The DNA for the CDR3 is TGTGCCAGCAGCTTGGGGGGGTCAGACTACGAGCAGTACTTC. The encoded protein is CASSLGGSDYEQYF.

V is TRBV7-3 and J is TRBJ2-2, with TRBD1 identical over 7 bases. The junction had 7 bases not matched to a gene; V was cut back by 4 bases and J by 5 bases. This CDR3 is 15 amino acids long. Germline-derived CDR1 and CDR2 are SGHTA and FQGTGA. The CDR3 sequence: CASSSQLRGTGELFF. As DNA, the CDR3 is TGTGCCAGCAGCTCCCAACTCAGGGGGACCGGGGAGCTGTTTTTT.

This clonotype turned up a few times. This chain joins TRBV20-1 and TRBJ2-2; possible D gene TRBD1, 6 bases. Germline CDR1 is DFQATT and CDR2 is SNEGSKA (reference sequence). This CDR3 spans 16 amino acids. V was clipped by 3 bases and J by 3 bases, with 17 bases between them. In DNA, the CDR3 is TGCAGTGCTAGTTACCAGGGGCGAGGTTACACCGGGGAGCTGTTTTTT. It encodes CSASYQGRGYTGELFF.